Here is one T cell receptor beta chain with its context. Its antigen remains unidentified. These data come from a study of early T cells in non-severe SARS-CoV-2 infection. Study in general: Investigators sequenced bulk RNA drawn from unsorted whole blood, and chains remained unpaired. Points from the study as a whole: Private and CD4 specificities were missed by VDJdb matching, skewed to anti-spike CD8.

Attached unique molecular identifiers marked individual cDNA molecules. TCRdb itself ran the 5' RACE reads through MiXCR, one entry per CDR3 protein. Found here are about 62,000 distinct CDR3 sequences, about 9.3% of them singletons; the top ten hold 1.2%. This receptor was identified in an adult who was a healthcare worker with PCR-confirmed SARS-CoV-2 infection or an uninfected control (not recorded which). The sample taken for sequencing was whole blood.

The CDR3: CASSQATGTQYF. In DNA, the CDR3 is TGTGCCAGCAGCCAAGCGACAGGGACCCAGTACTTC. The chain combines TRBV3-1 with TRBJ2-5, with a weak D call TRBD1 (6 bases). CDR3 length: 12 residues. Trimming pared 1 base from V and 7 bases from J, leaving 7 bases between. The germline gives CDR1 LGHDT, CDR2 YNNKEL (reference sequence).